In its sample, the clone carrying this T cell receptor (beta chain) was seen a few times. Its antigen is still unknown. CDR3 length: 12 amino acids. Trimming removed 6 bases from V and 5 bases from J; junction bases left unmatched: 1. Per the germline V gene, CDR1 is SNHLY and CDR2 is FYNNEI. The sample belongs to a study of cytomegalovirus exposure and HLA in healthy donors. Study-level results: Cytomegalovirus-associated status was assigned to around 160 TCR beta chains.

PCR primers comprised 60 Vbeta and 13 Jbeta primers. Method: immunoSEQ multiplex PCR; TCRdb's copy keeps in-frame clones and lacks some. Of around 150,000 clones detected, approximately 67% appear once; the ten largest clones hold roughly 4.1%. What was sequenced was PBMCs. The TCR originated in a woman younger than 30 in good health and CMV-seropositive. V and J are TRBV2 and TRBJ2-5; 9 positions match TRBD1. The DNA of the CDR3 is TGTGCCAGCAGGACAGGGGGGGAGACCCAGTACTTC. Its protein product is CASRTGGETQYF.